Below are 8 T cell receptor beta chains sequenced from a single sample in a study of shared clonotypes between healthy human individuals. The assay was immunoSEQ multiplex PCR, and TCRdb's table has in-frame clones only and misses some. The data contain approximately 1.4 million clones, approximately 98% of them singletons. The sample comprised naive CD4+ T cells sorted from blood. Subset given: CD45RA+ positively selected. The receptors come from a man younger than 45 in good health.

The rearrangement uses TRBV10-3 and TRBJ1-1, with 7 bases that match TRBD1. The CDR3 sequence is 16 residues long. J lost 1 base, V lost 2 bases, and 7 bases had no gene match. The germline V gene has CDR1 ENHRY and CDR2 SYGVKD. The CDR3 DNA follows: TGTGCCATCAGTGAGGTTAGGGGGCAGGGGAACACTGAAGCTTTCTTT. The encoded protein is CAISEVRGQGNTEAFF.

V usage is TRBV18 and J usage is TRBJ2-7; 11 bases agree with TRBD2. V gave up 0 bases and J gave up 1 base; unmatched junction bases: 5. The CDR3 spans 17 residues. The germline CDR1 and CDR2 sequences are KGHSH and LQKENI. The CDR3 reads CASSPPSGRARSYEQYF. CDR3 DNA: TGTGCCAGCTCACCACCTAGCGGGAGGGCCAGGTCCTACGAGCAGTACTTC. Complete variable domain (other parts from reference TRBV18 and TRBJ2-7): NAGVMQNPRHLVRRRGQEARLRCSPMKGHSHVYWYRQLPEEGLKFMVYLQKENIIDESGMPKERFSAEFPKEGPSILRIQQVVRGDSAAYFCASSPPSGRARSYEQYFGPGTRLTVT.

This chain joins TRBV6-6 and TRBJ2-1; 12 bases match TRBD2. The V and J ends lost 6 bases and 8 bases, in that order; junction bases with no gene match: 2. Germline V gene sequence: CDR1 MNHNY, CDR2 SVGAGI (reference sequence). The CDR3 runs to 13 residues. For the CDR3, the DNA is TGTGCCAGCAGGACTAGCGGGAGTTATGAGCAGTTCTTC. As protein: CASRTSGSYEQFF.

This clone appeared a single time. The chain employs TRBV5-4 and TRBJ2-1; a weak D match, TRBD2 (6 bases). CDR1 and CDR2 (germline): SGHNT, YYREEE (reference sequence). With 5 bases removed from V and 5 bases from J, the gap between germline ends came to 17 bases. This CDR3 region has 15 residues. CDR3 residues: CASRAWGRKHNEQFF. In nucleotides, the CDR3 is TGTGCCAGCAGGGCGTGGGGGAGGAAACACAATGAGCAGTTCTTC. Looking up the rest from reference TRBV5-4 and TRBJ2-1 gives the full variable domain: ETGVTQSPTHLIKTRGQQVTLRCSSQSGHNTVSWYQQALGQGPQFIFQYYREEENGRGNFPPRFSGLQFPNYSSELNVNALELDDSALYLCASRAWGRKHNEQFFGPGTRLTVL.

V usage is TRBV28 and J usage is TRBJ1-5; 9 bases line up with TRBD1. J lost 4 bases, V lost 4 bases, and 11 bases had no gene match. CDR1 and CDR2 (germline): MDHEN, SYDVKM. The CDR3 contains 17 residues. CDR3 DNA: TGTGCCAGCAGTTCATATGGACAGGGGCCGGTTAATCAGCCCCAGCATTTT. Protein sequence: CASSSYGQGPVNQPQHF.

The chain uses TRBV7-2 and TRBJ2-7; D gene uncertain. The ends were cut back, 2 bases at V and 2 bases at J, with 10 bases in the middle. This CDR3 is built from 14 residues. Germline V gene sequence: CDR1 SGHTA, CDR2 FQGNSA. The CDR3 region is CASSLFHPTYEQYF. As DNA, the CDR3 is TGTGCCAGCAGCTTATTTCATCCGACCTACGAGCAGTACTTC.

This chain joins TRBV6-4 and TRBJ2-1, with a weak D call TRBD2 (6 bases). This CDR3 contains 15 residues. Germline V gives CDR1 MRHNA, CDR2 SNTAGT. Trimming pared 0 bases from V and 6 bases from J, leaving 12 bases between. This CDR3 reads CASSDSYSGSNEQFF. CDR3 sequence (DNA): TGTGCCAGCAGTGACTCGTATAGCGGAAGCAATGAGCAGTTCTTC.

The chain combines TRBV9 with TRBJ2-1, with D possibly called TRBD1 or TRBD2 (5 bases each). The CDR3 runs 15 residues. The ends were cut back, 6 bases at V and 6 bases at J, with 19 bases in the middle. Germline CDR1 is SGDLS and CDR2 is YYNGEE. The CDR3 DNA is TGTGCCAGCACCCCGAGGGGACGACAAGCCAATGAGCAGTTCTTC. This sequence encodes CASTPRGRQANEQFF.